These 9 T cell receptor beta chains share one sample of origin, sequenced in a study of T-cell reconstitution after alpha-beta-depleted transplantation in children. Unique molecular identifiers tagged the TCRbeta library. TCRdb re-called the PCR reads through MiXCR, storing one row per CDR3 protein. The sample shows around 670,000 distinct CDR3 sequences, around 13% of them seen only once. Sequenced material: PBMCs, taken before TCRalphabeta/CD19-depleted stem cell transplant. All receptors derive from a girl aged 2-10 years with congenital amegakaryocytic thrombocytopenia, due to receive a stem cell transplant.

This clonotype has a count of ten or more. This chain joins TRBV20-1 and TRBJ1-5; D is perhaps TRBD1 (5 bases). V was cut by 4 bases and J by 3 bases, with 16 bases left in between. CDR1 is DFQATT, CDR2 SNEGSKA, per germline (reference sequence). This CDR3 has 15 residues. The CDR3 bases are TGCAGTGCTATGGCCCCACCGGGACTCAATCAGCCCCAGCATTTT. Amino acid sequence: CSAMAPPGLNQPQHF.

The chain is built from TRBV7-6 and TRBJ2-2; D remains unclear. V gave up 5 bases and J gave up 4 bases, with 8 bases separating them. The CDR3 spans 13 residues. Germline V gives CDR1 SGHVS, CDR2 FNYEAQ. DNA for the CDR3: TGTGCCAGCAGCCTCCGAATCACCGGGGAGCTGTTTTTT. Encoded protein: CASSLRITGELFF.

This clonotype occurred many times. V usage is TRBV5-1 and J usage is TRBJ1-1; tentatively, D is TRBD1 (5 bases). V was cut by 1 base and J by 0 bases, with 13 bases left in between. The CDR3 covers 16 residues. Per the germline V gene, CDR1 is SGHRS and CDR2 is YFSETQ. CDR3 protein: CASSLLAGPMNTEAFF. DNA for the CDR3: TGCGCCAGCAGCTTGTTGGCGGGGCCCATGAACACTGAAGCTTTCTTT.

The sample holds many counts of this clonotype. The J gene is TRBJ1-1, the V gene TRBV20-1; 7 bases fit TRBD1. After removal of 5 bases from V and 1 base from J, the junction contained 1 base not matched to a gene. Germline CDR1 reads DFQATT; CDR2 reads SNEGSKA (reference sequence). The CDR3 consists of 12 residues. CDR3 DNA: TGCAGTGCTTGGACAGGGAACACTGAAGCTTTCTTT. Its translation: CSAWTGNTEAFF.

Ten or more counts support this clonotype. The rearrangement uses TRBV4-1 and TRBJ2-1; D gene uncertain. V lost 1 base and J 7 bases, leaving 8 bases between the germline ends. The CDR3 length is 13 residues. Germline assignment: CDR1 MGHRA and CDR2 YSYEKL. The CDR3 nucleotides read TGCGCCAGCAGCCAAGTGGGCTCAAATGAGCAGTTCTTC. Translating gives CASSQVGSNEQFF.

About this clonotype: One end of the junction is discordant with germline, which a read error may explain. The chain joins TRBV12-3 or TRBV12-4 to TRBJ2-5; perhaps D is TRBD1 or TRBD2 (6 bases each). The CDR3 is 13 amino acids. The CDR3 sequence: CASSLGGQENQYF. DNA of the CDR3: TGTGCCAGCAGTCTCGGGGGACAAGAGAACCAGTACTTC.

This clonotype was detected many times. The chain joins TRBV10-3 to TRBJ2-5; 8 bases are a match to TRBD2. The CDR3 spans 14 residues. The germline CDR1 and CDR2 sequences are ENHRY and SYGVKD. V was clipped by 2 bases and J by 2 bases; unmatched bases: 1. The CDR3 loop reads CAISETSGQETQYF. The CDR3 coding sequence is TGTGCCATCAGTGAGACTAGCGGACAAGAGACCCAGTACTTC.

Regarding this clonotype: A clone one base away is much larger, so this may be a read error. The chain combines TRBV28 with TRBJ1-6; no definite D call. The CDR3 consists of 16 residues. Trimming shortened V by 5 bases and J by 15 bases, and 26 bases separated the two germline ends. Germline CDR1 reads MDHEN; CDR2 reads SYDVKM. In nucleotides, the CDR3 is TGTGCCAGCAGTCCGACGGCCGGAGAACTCTTTTGGAACCTCCACTTT. Translating gives CASSPTAGELFWNLHF.

V usage is TRBV2 and J usage is TRBJ2-3; TRBD1 or TRBD2 may be the D gene (5 bases each). The CDR3 extends over 13 amino acids. The V gene's germline CDR1 is SNHLY and CDR2 FYNNEI. Trimming took 10 bases from V and 0 from J, leaving 11 bases between them. This chain's CDR3 is CATTWDSTDTQYF. CDR3 sequence (DNA): TGTGCCACTACGTGGGACAGCACAGATACGCAGTATTTT.